This entry is about one TCR beta chain. The entry originates in a study of cytomegalovirus exposure and HLA in healthy donors. It was with 60 Vbeta and 13 Jbeta primers that the PCR ran. This table comes from immunoSEQ multiplex PCR, and its TCRdb copy is limited to in-frame clones, with some not included. The table has under 150,000 clones, over 75% seen once. This CDR3 contains 14 residues. J lost 0 bases, V lost 2 bases, and 2 bases had no gene match. The germline gives CDR1 SGHNT, CDR2 YYREEE (reference sequence). The rearrangement uses TRBV5-4 and TRBJ2-7; 7 bases match TRBD1. This receptor was identified in a man between 50 and 59 years old in good health and CMV-seronegative. The material sequenced was PBMCs. CDR3 sequence (DNA): TGTGCCAGCAGCTTCGGGACAGCCTCCTACGAGCAGTACTTC. This gives the protein CASSFGTASYEQYF.